Following are 21 T cell receptor beta chains from one sample sequenced in a study of T cell repertoires in cytomegalovirus infection. One entry per CDR3 protein results from TCRdb running MiXCR on the reads. The sample carries 450,000 to 650,000 distinct CDR3 sequences, more than 20% recorded once. Sequenced input: PBMCs. Receptor source: a human donor in good health (CMV status not recorded). Some clones in this sample may be carry-over from other donors' samples.

This clonotype was picked up one time. The chain recombines TRBV7-9 with TRBJ2-2, with D possibly being TRBD1 (6 bases). The CDR3 consists of 15 residues. V was shortened by 5 bases and J by 6 bases, with 16 bases between the two germline ends. Germline V lookup: CDR1 SEHNR, CDR2 FQNEAQ (reference sequence). This CDR3 reads CASSQTGYIAGELFF. The CDR3 DNA reads TGTGCCAGCAGCCAAACAGGGTACATCGCCGGGGAGCTGTTTTTT.

The chain is built from TRBV7-9 and TRBJ1-6, with D maybe TRBD1 (5 bases). The CDR3 sequence is 17 residues long. V shed 7 bases and J shed 0 bases, with 16 bases lying between them. Germline V CDR1 and CDR2: SEHNR, FQNEAQ (reference sequence). The CDR3, as DNA: TGTGCCAGCACCGATTGGACAACTAGCTCCTATAATTCACCCCTCCACTTT. Its protein is CASTDWTTSSYNSPLHF. Full variable domain (missing parts from reference TRBV7-9 and TRBJ1-6): DTGVSQNPRHKITKRGQNVTFRCDPISEHNRLYWYRQTLGQGPEFLTYFQNEAQLEKSRLLSDRFSAERPKGSFSTLEIQRTEQGDSAMYLCASTDWTTSSYNSPLHFGNGTRLTVT.

The chain joins TRBV11-3 to TRBJ2-5, with TRBD2 matching 13 bases. J was trimmed by 5 bases and V by 2 bases; bases with no gene match: 5. The CDR3 sequence is 16 residues long. CDR1 and CDR2 from the germline V gene are SGHNT and YENEEA. For the CDR3, the DNA is TGTGCCAGCAGCTTATCACTAGCGGGAGGGCCCGAGACCCAGTACTTC. Encoded protein: CASSLSLAGGPETQYF.

This sequence joins TRBV6-5 and TRBJ2-6, with a weak D call TRBD2 (6 bases). Trimming left V 6 bases short and J 1 base short, with 10 bases between. CDR3 length: 15 amino acids. Germline loops: CDR1 MNHEY, CDR2 SVGAGI. CDR3 loop: CASRWGESGANVLTF. CDR3 nucleotide sequence: TGTGCCAGCAGGTGGGGGGAGTCTGGGGCCAACGTCCTGACTTTC.

This rearrangement joins TRBV7-2 to TRBJ1-4; D perhaps matches TRBD1 (5 bases). The CDR3 covers 15 residues. In germline, CDR1 is SGHTA, CDR2 FQGNSA. Trimming left V 5 bases short and J 4 bases short, with 14 bases between. CDR3 sequence (DNA): TGTGCCAGCAGCGTTCCGGGACCTTATAATGAAAAACTGTTTTTT. Protein sequence: CASSVPGPYNEKLFF.

The rearrangement uses TRBV11-2 and TRBJ2-1; D gene uncertain. CDR1 is SGHAT and CDR2 is FQNNGV in the germline V gene. Trimming took off 1 base at V and 7 bases at J, with 8 bases between the two ends. The CDR3 has 13 residues. The CDR3 DNA reads TGTGCCAGCAGCTTAGTGGAAGGGAATGAGCAGTTCTTC. This translates into CASSLVEGNEQFF.

The CDR3 here is CASSLNPGQLTDTQYF. As DNA, the CDR3 is TGCGCCAGCAGCCTAAATCCGGGACAGCTCACAGATACGCAGTATTTT. The chain uses TRBV4-1 and TRBJ2-3, with 7 bases identical to TRBD1. Losses at the gene ends were 4 bases for V and 2 bases for J; bases not matched to a gene: 9. This CDR3 has 16 residues. From germline, CDR1 is MGHRA and CDR2 YSYEKL.

This clonotype was picked up many times. The V gene is TRBV11-3, the J gene TRBJ1-5; TRBD1 matches 8 bases. With 5 bases clipped from V and 6 bases from J, the junction kept 9 bases outside the gene matches. The CDR3 has 15 residues. Germline lookup yields CDR1 SGHNT and CDR2 YENEEA. The CDR3 is CASSRSRGPGQPQHF. Written as DNA, the CDR3 is TGTGCCAGCAGCCGATCCAGGGGGCCGGGTCAGCCCCAGCATTTT.

This clonotype turned up a few times. The V and J genes are TRBV11-3 and TRBJ1-2; D gene unclear. Trimming pared 5 bases from V and 7 bases from J, leaving 11 bases between. Germline values: CDR1 SGHNT, CDR2 YENEEA. This CDR3 contains 12 residues. CDR3 protein: CASSQVSGGYTF. The CDR3, as DNA: TGTGCCAGCAGCCAAGTGTCGGGTGGCTACACCTTC.

At least ten counts were recorded for this clonotype. The chain couples TRBV7-9 to TRBJ1-5; TRBD1 matches at 8 bases. The V and J ends lost 6 bases and 4 bases, in that order; junction bases with no gene match: 11. CDR1 and CDR2 (germline): SEHNR, FQNEAQ (reference sequence). CDR3 size: 16 residues. The CDR3 sequence: CASSSQGAIGNQPQHF. CDR3 sequence (DNA): TGTGCCAGCAGTTCCCAGGGGGCAATAGGGAATCAGCCCCAGCATTTT.

The V gene is TRBV15, the J gene TRBJ2-7; TRBD1 agrees at 7 bases. The J segment lost 2 bases and the V segment lost 0 bases, leaving 10 bases of the junction unmatched. Looked up from germline, CDR1 is LNHNV and CDR2 is YYDKDF (reference sequence). The CDR3 length is 17 residues. The CDR3 reads CATSREGPRTGAYEQYF. DNA of the CDR3: TGTGCCACCAGCAGAGAGGGTCCAAGGACAGGTGCCTACGAGCAGTACTTC.

The chain has TRBV6-2 or TRBV6-3 and TRBJ2-7; 10 bases align to TRBD1. Unmatched junction bases numbered 14, after V lost 5 bases and J lost 4 bases. Germline V gene sequence: CDR1 MNHEY, CDR2 SVGEGT. CDR3 length: 17 residues. CDR3 in DNA: TGTGCCAGCAGTGAATCTCGACTTAGGGACAGGGGTTACGAGCAGTACTTC. Its translation is CASSESRLRDRGYEQYF.

V gene TRBV19 combines with J gene TRBJ1-5, with D maybe TRBD1 (5 bases). Deletions cut 1 base from V and 12 bases from J, with 13 bases between. This CDR3 is 13 amino acids long. Germline V CDR1 and CDR2: LNHDA, SQIVND (reference sequence). CDR3 sequence: CASSIGGRLRQHF. CDR3 nucleotide sequence: TGTGCCAGTAGTATAGGGGGACGGCTTCGCCAGCATTTT.

The CDR3 sequence: CSAGGGGIRTEAFF. The CDR3 DNA follows: TGCAGTGCTGGGGGGGGGGGGATCAGGACTGAAGCTTTCTTT. J is TRBJ1-1 and V is TRBV20-1, with D perhaps matching TRBD1 (5 bases). CDR3 size: 14 residues. V shed 5 bases and J shed 5 bases, with 18 bases lying between them. Per the germline V gene, CDR1 is DFQATT and CDR2 is SNEGSKA (reference sequence).

The CDR3 sequence: CATTDRGETQYF. The CDR3 bases are TGTGCCACGACGGACAGGGGAGAGACCCAGTACTTC. This sequence joins TRBV28 and TRBJ2-5; 9 positions match TRBD1. After removal of 10 bases from V and 4 bases from J, the junction contained 4 bases not matched to a gene. CDR3 size: 12 residues. Germline lookup yields CDR1 MDHEN and CDR2 SYDVKM. The complete variable domain, with remaining parts taken from reference TRBV28 and TRBJ2-5, reads DVKVTQSSRYLVKRTGEKVFLECVQDMDHENMFWYRQDPGLGLRLIYFSYDVKMKEKGDIPEGYSVSREKKERFSLILESASTNQTSMYLCATTDRGETQYFGPGTRLLVL.

Details on this clonotype: This sequence may be a read error, since a much larger clone differs from it by one base. The rearrangement links TRBV4-2 to TRBJ1-2; TRBD1 matches at 9 bases. The V and J ends lost 5 bases and 6 bases, in that order; junction bases with no gene match: 4. The CDR3 contains 13 residues. Germline V CDR1 and CDR2: LGHNA, YNFKEQ. CDR3 sequence: CASSTRTGDGYTF. CDR3 coding DNA: TGTGCCAGCAGCACCCGGACAGGGGATGGCTACACCTTC.

A few counts support this clonotype. The CDR3 loop reads CASRPGGSHYGYTF. Written as DNA, the CDR3 is TGTGCCAGCAGGCCAGGGGGATCCCACTATGGCTACACCTTC. The V call is TRBV7-2, the J call TRBJ1-2; the match to TRBD1 covers 7 bases. V was pared by 6 bases and J by 3 bases, with 7 bases of the junction left unmatched. Per germline, CDR1 SGHTA and CDR2 FQGNSA. CDR3 length: 14 amino acids.

This chain connects TRBV6-1 to TRBJ2-1; TRBD2 matches at 12 bases. CDR1 and CDR2 from the germline V gene are MNHNS and SASEGT. V lost 4 bases to trimming and J lost 6 bases; unmatched junction nucleotides: 4. The length of the CDR3 is 15 residues. The CDR3 here is CASSGLAGVPNEQFF. CDR3 nucleotides: TGTGCCAGCAGTGGACTAGCGGGAGTCCCCAATGAGCAGTTCTTC.

This clonotype has more than one count but fewer than ten. The rearrangement uses TRBV4-1 and TRBJ2-3; a possible D gene is TRBD2 (6 bases). Germline CDR1 MGHRA, CDR2 YSYEKL. Trimming stripped 1 base from V and 1 base from J, with 12 bases between. The CDR3 covers 16 residues. In DNA, the CDR3 is TGCGCCAGCAGCCAAGTAATCGGCGGGGGCACAGATACGCAGTATTTT. Its protein is CASSQVIGGGTDTQYF.

This clonotype was observed a few times. The chain links TRBV12-3 or TRBV12-4 to TRBJ1-1; maybe TRBD1 (5 bases). This CDR3 is 14 amino acids long. Trimming took off 6 bases at V and 7 bases at J, with 18 bases between the two ends. The CDR3 region has the DNA TGTGCCAGCAGACGAACCCCGGAGGGGAGTGAAGCTTTCTTT. Protein product: CASRRTPEGSEAFF.

This clonotype was seen a handful of times. The gene calls are TRBV12-3 or TRBV12-4 and TRBJ1-1; 7 positions agree with TRBD1. The CDR3 consists of 13 residues. Trimming removed 2 bases from V and 11 bases from J; junction bases left unmatched: 8. CDR3 DNA sequence: TGTGCCAGCAGTTTATCCGACGCAGGGGGGGCTTTCTTT. This encodes CASSLSDAGGAFF.